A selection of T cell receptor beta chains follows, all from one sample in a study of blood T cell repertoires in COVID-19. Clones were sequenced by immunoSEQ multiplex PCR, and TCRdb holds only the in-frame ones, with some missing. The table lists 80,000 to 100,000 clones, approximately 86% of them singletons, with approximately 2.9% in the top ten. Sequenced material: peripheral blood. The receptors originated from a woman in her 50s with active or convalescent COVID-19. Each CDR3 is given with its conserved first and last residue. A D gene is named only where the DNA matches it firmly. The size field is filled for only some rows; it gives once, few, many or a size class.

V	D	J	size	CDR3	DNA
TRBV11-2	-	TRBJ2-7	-	CASSLGPAGAEQYF	TGTGCCAGCAGCTTAGGGCCTGCGGGGGCCGAGCAGTACTTC
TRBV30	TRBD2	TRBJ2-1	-	CAWSELAGGTYEQFF	TGTGCCTGGAGTGAACTAGCGGGGGGTACGTATGAGCAGTTCTTC
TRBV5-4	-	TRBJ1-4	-	CASSFGGMGEKLFF	TGTGCCAGCAGCTTCGGGGGAATGGGTGAAAAACTGTTTTTT
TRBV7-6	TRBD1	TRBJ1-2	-	CASSSGTAFSNYGYTF	TGTGCCAGCAGCTCCGGGACAGCTTTTTCTAACTATGGCTACACCTTC
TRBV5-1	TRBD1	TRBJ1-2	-	CASSLRQGERGYTF	TGCGCCAGCAGCTTAAGACAGGGTGAAAGGGGCTACACCTTC
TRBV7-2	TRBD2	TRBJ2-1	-	CASSSRVAGNNEQFF	TGTGCCAGCAGCTCCCGGGTAGCGGGGAACAATGAGCAGTTCTTC
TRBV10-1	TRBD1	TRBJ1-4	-	CATGTGVEKLFF	TGCGCCACCGGGACAGGGGTTGAAAAACTGTTTTTT
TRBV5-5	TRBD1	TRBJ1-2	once	CASSLFDGLVTGEGNYGYTF	TGTGCCAGCAGCTTGTTCGATGGACTTGTGACAGGGGAAGGGAACTATGGCTACACCTTC
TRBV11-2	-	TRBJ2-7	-	CASSATGYGYEQYF	TGTGCCAGCAGCGCCACAGGGTATGGCTACGAGCAGTACTTC
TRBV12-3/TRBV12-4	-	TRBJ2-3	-	CASTPRDSGTQYF	TGTGCCAGCACCCCCCGGGATAGCGGTACGCAGTATTTT
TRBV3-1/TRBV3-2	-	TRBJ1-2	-	CASSPGLLYGYTF	TGTGCCAGCAGCCCGGGACTCCTCTATGGCTACACCTTC
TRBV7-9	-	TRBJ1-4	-	CASSSVDSTDGDNEKLFF	TGTGCCAGCAGCTCCGTAGACAGTACCGATGGGGATAATGAAAAACTGTTTTTT
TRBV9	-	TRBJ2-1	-	CASSVVLGNEQFF	TGTGCCAGCAGCGTAGTGCTAGGCAATGAGCAGTTCTTC
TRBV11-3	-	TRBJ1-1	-	CASSLHGNTEAFF	TGTGCCAGCAGCCTCCACGGGAACACTGAAGCTTTCTTT
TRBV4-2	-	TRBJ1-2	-	CASSQEQGGGYTF	TGTGCCAGCAGCCAAGAACAGGGCGGTGGCTACACCTTC
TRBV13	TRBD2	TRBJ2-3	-	CASSLGTSGGYTDTQYF	TGTGCCAGCAGCTTAGGTACTAGCGGGGGATACACAGATACGCAGTATTTT
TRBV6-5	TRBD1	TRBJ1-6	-	CASSGQGSVGPLHF	TGTGCCAGTTCCGGACAGGGCTCCGTGGGACCCCTCCACTTT
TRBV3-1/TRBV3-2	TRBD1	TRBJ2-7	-	CASSQRDSSYEQYF	TGTGCCAGCAGCCAAAGGGACAGCTCCTACGAGCAGTACTTC
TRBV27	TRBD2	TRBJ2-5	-	CASRAGTSGLQYF	TGTGCCAGCAGGGCCGGGACTAGCGGCTTACAGTACTTC
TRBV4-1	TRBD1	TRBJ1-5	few	CASTPGQGGQPQHF	TGCGCCAGCACCCCAGGACAGGGGGGCCAGCCCCAGCATTTT
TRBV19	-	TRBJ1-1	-	CASSRGALNTEAFF	TGTGCCAGTAGCCGGGGGGCTCTGAACACTGAAGCTTTCTTT
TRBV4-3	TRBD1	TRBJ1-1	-	CASSQAPVGTVNTEAFF	TGCGCCAGCAGCCAAGCCCCAGTCGGGACAGTGAACACTGAAGCTTTCTTT
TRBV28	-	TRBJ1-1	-	CASRDLNTEAFF	TGTGCCAGCCGGGACTTGAACACTGAAGCTTTCTTT
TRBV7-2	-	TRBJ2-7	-	CASSLGTIVSYEQYF	TGTGCCAGCAGCTTAGGGACAATCGTCTCCTACGAGCAGTACTTC
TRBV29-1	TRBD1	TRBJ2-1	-	CSLRGGQYNEQFF	TGCAGCCTCCGAGGGGGACAGTATAATGAGCAGTTCTTC
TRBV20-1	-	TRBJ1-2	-	CSAPGNYGYTF	TGCAGTGCTCCGGGAAACTATGGCTACACCTTC
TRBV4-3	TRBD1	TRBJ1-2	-	CASSQDFTGGNYGYTF	TGCGCCAGCAGCCAAGATTTCACAGGGGGGAACTATGGCTACACCTTC
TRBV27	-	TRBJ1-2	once	CASSFGRGGYTF	TGTGCCAGCAGTTTCGGGAGGGGAGGCTACACCTTC
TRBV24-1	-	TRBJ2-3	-	CATSDYKGGGGSTDTQYF	TGTGCCACCAGTGATTACAAAGGCGGCGGGGGCAGCACAGATACGCAGTATTTT
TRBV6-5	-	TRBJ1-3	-	CASRPKGLSGNTIYF	TGTGCCAGCCGCCCCAAGGGACTCTCTGGAAACACCATATATTTT
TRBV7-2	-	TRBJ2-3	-	CASTSSGTDTQYF	TGTGCGAGCACGTCTAGCGGCACAGATACGCAGTATTTT
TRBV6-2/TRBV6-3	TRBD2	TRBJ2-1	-	CASSYGLAGSENEQFF	TGTGCCAGCAGTTACGGACTAGCGGGGTCCGAGAATGAGCAGTTCTTC
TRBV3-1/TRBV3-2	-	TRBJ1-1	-	CASSAVLTNTEAFF	TGTGCCAGCAGCGCGGTCCTCACGAACACTGAAGCTTTCTTT
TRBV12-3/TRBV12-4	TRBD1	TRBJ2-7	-	CASSTGQGGKYF	TGTGCCAGCAGTACGGGACAGGGGGGGAAGTACTTC
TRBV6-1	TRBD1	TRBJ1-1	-	CASTLQGAMNTEAFF	TGTGCCAGCACCTTACAGGGGGCTATGAACACTGAAGCTTTCTTT
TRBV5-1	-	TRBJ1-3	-	CASSLQGNSGNTIYF	TGCGCCAGCAGCTTACAGGGCAACTCTGGAAACACCATATATTTT
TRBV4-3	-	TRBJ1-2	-	CASSQDQGSSNGYTF	TGCGCCAGCAGCCAAGATCAGGGTAGCTCGAATGGCTACACCTTC
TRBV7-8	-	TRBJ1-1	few	CASTPSGGWYTEAFF	TGTGCCAGCACCCCATCGGGGGGCTGGTACACTGAAGCTTTCTTT
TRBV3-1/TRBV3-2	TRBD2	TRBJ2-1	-	CASSPKDLGLAGGNEQFF	TGTGCCAGCAGCCCCAAGGATTTGGGACTAGCGGGGGGGAATGAGCAGTTCTTC
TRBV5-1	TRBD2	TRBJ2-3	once	CASSFGSGGLSTDTQYF	TGCGCCAGCAGCTTTGGTAGCGGGGGGCTTAGCACAGATACGCAGTATTTT
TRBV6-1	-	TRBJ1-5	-	CASSEASGGVQPQHF	TGTGCCAGCAGTGAAGCGTCGGGGGGGGTTCAGCCCCAGCATTTT
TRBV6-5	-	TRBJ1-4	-	CASSYLSGRVNEKLFF	TGTGCCAGCAGTTACCTCTCGGGGAGGGTTAATGAAAAACTGTTTTTT
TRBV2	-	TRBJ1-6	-	CASSGGTAISPLHF	TGTGCCAGCAGTGGCGGGACGGCAATTTCACCCCTCCACTTT
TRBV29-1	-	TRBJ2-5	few	CSVGRGQETQYF	TGCAGCGTTGGACGGGGTCAAGAGACCCAGTACTTC
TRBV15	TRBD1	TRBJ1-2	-	CATSRDFWGQGKGYTF	TGTGCCACCAGCAGAGATTTTTGGGGACAGGGTAAGGGCTACACCTTC
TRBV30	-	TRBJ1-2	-	CAWSSGGKGYTF	TGTGCCTGGAGTTCGGGGGGGAAGGGCTACACCTTC
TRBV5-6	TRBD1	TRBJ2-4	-	CASSTDRAGENIQYF	TGTGCCAGCTCGACTGACAGGGCAGGGGAAAACATTCAGTACTTC
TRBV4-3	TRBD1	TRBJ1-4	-	CASSPQRGPNEKLFF	TGCGCCAGCAGCCCCCAGAGGGGGCCCAATGAAAAACTGTTTTTT
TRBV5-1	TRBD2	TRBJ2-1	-	CASSSLAGAAYNEQFF	TGCGCCAGCAGCTCCCTAGCGGGGGCTGCCTACAATGAGCAGTTCTTC
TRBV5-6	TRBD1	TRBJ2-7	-	CASSPDGTEPYEQYF	TGTGCCAGCAGCCCGGATGGGACAGAACCGTACGAGCAGTACTTC
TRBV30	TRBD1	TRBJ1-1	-	CAWSADRDTEAFF	TGTGCCTGGAGTGCGGACAGGGACACTGAAGCTTTCTTT
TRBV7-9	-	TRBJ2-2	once	CASSPAGELFF	TGTGCCAGCAGCCCCGCCGGGGAGCTGTTTTTT